The present TCR beta chain was sequenced within a study of OX40 agonist ivuxolimab in advanced cancers. Study-wide context: Administration of intravenous ivuxolimab to patients occurred every 2 weeks at 0.01 to 10 mg/kg.

Libraries were prepared by immunoSEQ multiplex PCR; TCRdb keeps only in-frame clonotypes and omits some of them. Here the sample spans about 82,000 clones, roughly nine tenths being singletons. The CDR3 runs to 11 residues. The germline gives CDR1 DFQATT, CDR2 SNEGSKA (reference sequence). Points on this clone: Compared with germline, one end of the junction differs, possibly owing to a read error.

The sequence was obtained from an adult with an advanced solid tumor such as melanoma, head and neck, liver or kidney cancer. V is TRBV20-1 and J is TRBJ1-2; D not resolved. This material consisted of CD4+ or CD8+ T cells sorted from blood, taken in a trial of the OX40 agonist ivuxolimab. The CDR3 bases are TGCAGTGCTAAGGATCTCGGTAATTCCTACTTC. This encodes CSAKDLGNSYF.